The sequence of this T cell receptor (beta chain) was determined in a study of T-cell memory formation after mild COVID-19. Findings and caveats of the study: A balance of CD4 and CD8 characterized clones contracting day 15 to 85, whereas later expanders leaned CD4+. Nothing showed for sure that second-wave clones peaking on day 37 were SARS-CoV-2 specific. That cross-reactive memory joined was suggested by some responding clones appearing in pre-infection memory.

From the 5' RACE reads, TCRdb called clonotypes with MiXCR, one entry per CDR3 protein. Here the sample spans about 450,000 distinct CDR3 sequences, 20% to 25% being singletons. The CDR3 is made up of 14 amino acids. Germline CDR1 ENHRY, CDR2 SYGVKD. Trimming removed 10 bases from V and 2 bases from J, with 14 bases in between. Comments on this clonotype: As yet, its antigen is unknown.

The chain employs TRBV10-3 and TRBJ2-2; D perhaps matches TRBD1 (5 bases). This receptor was identified in an adult woman who had mild COVID-19 (a few samples of this study predate the infection). Cell type and time point are not known. Sequenced: PBMCs or a T cell subset sorted from them (not recorded which). CDR3 loop: CATSEDTNTGELFF. The CDR3 DNA reads TGTGCCACTTCCGAGGACACCAACACCGGGGAGCTGTTTTTT.